This entry lists 23 T cell receptor beta chains sequenced from one sample in a study of T cell responses to AZD1222 COVID-19 vaccine. Using immunoSEQ multiplex PCR, the repertoire was profiled, and TCRdb retains in-frame clones only, with some absent. Among 150,000 to 200,000 clones, about 89% were seen once, and the ten largest hold 1.5% to 2%. The source was peripheral blood, collected 28 days after the second AZD1222 dose. The receptors come from an adult who received the AZD1222 COVID-19 vaccine.

This sequence joins TRBV5-1 and TRBJ1-1; no clear D. Per germline, CDR1 SGHRS and CDR2 YFSETQ. The CDR3 spans 15 residues. V was trimmed by 1 base and J by 2 bases, leaving 12 bases between them. Written as DNA, the CDR3 is TGCGCCAGCAGCTTGTCCGCATACAGCAACACTGAAGCTTTCTTT. Translated, it gives CASSLSAYSNTEAFF.

This chain joins TRBV7-9 and TRBJ2-1; 9 bases line up with TRBD2. V gave up 5 bases and J gave up 10 bases; unmatched junction bases: 9. The CDR3 contains 14 residues. From germline, CDR1 is SEHNR and CDR2 FQNEAQ (reference sequence). The CDR3 is CASSRPSGVREQFF. The CDR3 DNA reads as TGTGCCAGCAGCAGACCTAGCGGGGTGCGGGAGCAGTTCTTC.

The J gene is TRBJ2-3, the V gene TRBV30; 15 bases fit TRBD2. V trimming: 5 bases; J trimming: 0 bases; junction bases outside the gene matches: 3. The CDR3 is made up of 16 amino acids. Germline lookup yields CDR1 GTSNPN and CDR2 SVGIG (reference sequence). Here the CDR3 DNA reads TGTGCCTGGGCCGGACTAGCGGGGGGGAGCACAGATACGCAGTATTTT. Translated: CAWAGLAGGSTDTQYF.

This chain uses TRBV4-1 with TRBJ1-6; D might be TRBD1 (5 bases). The CDR3 is 16 residues long. Germline values: CDR1 MGHRA, CDR2 YSYEKL. Trimming removed 1 base from V and 6 bases from J, with 13 bases in between. CDR3 bases: TGCGCCAGCAGCCAAGTTCTGGGACGAATTAATTCACCCCTCCACTTT. It yields the protein CASSQVLGRINSPLHF.

This chain joins TRBV3-1 (or the pseudogene TRBV3-2) and TRBJ1-4; D gene ambiguous. CDR3 length: 15 amino acids. V was pared by 8 bases and J by 4 bases, with 17 bases between. Germline values: CDR1 LGHDT, CDR2 YNNKEL (reference sequence). CDR3: CASAGRSGLNEKLFF. The CDR3 DNA follows: TGTGCCAGCGCAGGCAGGTCGGGTCTTAATGAAAAACTGTTTTTT.

The chain is built from TRBV6-6 and TRBJ2-2; 9 bases line up with TRBD2. This CDR3 comprises 18 residues. From germline, CDR1 is MNHNY and CDR2 SVGAGI (reference sequence). Unmatched junction bases numbered 16, after V lost 5 bases and J lost 6 bases. Here the CDR3 reads CASSPRGGGRAPAGELFF. The CDR3, as DNA: TGTGCCAGCAGTCCCCGCGGGGGCGGGAGGGCCCCGGCCGGGGAGCTGTTTTTT.

The genes are TRBV3-1 (or the pseudogene TRBV3-2) and TRBJ1-2; D ambiguous. This CDR3 has 14 amino acids. Between the trimmed V and J ends, which lost 1 base and 5 bases, there was a span of 11 bases. CDR1 LGHDT and CDR2 YNNKEL come from the germline V gene (reference sequence). The CDR3 is CASSQAHRGYGYTF. The CDR3 DNA reads as TGTGCCAGCAGCCAAGCCCACCGAGGGTATGGCTACACCTTC.

This clone was observed a handful of times. The V call is TRBV7-2, the J call TRBJ1-5; D unresolved. The length of the CDR3 is 12 residues. V was clipped by 3 bases and J by 0 bases, with 0 bases between them. CDR1 is SGHTA and CDR2 is FQGNSA in the germline V gene. CDR3 bases: TGTGCCAGCAGCTTTAGCAATCAGCCCCAGCATTTT. This sequence encodes CASSFSNQPQHF.

This sequence joins TRBV6-5 and TRBJ2-5; 8 bases fit TRBD2. CDR3 length: 13 residues. Germline loops: CDR1 MNHEY, CDR2 SVGAGI. With 8 bases clipped from V and 2 bases from J, the junction kept 4 bases outside the gene matches. CDR3 loop: CASGPGGQETQYF. The DNA for the CDR3 is TGTGCCAGCGGGCCGGGAGGGCAAGAGACCCAGTACTTC.

This chain uses TRBV7-2 with TRBJ1-1; D unresolved. The germline V gene encodes CDR1 SGHTA and CDR2 FQGNSA. V was clipped by 3 bases and J by 1 base, with 6 bases between them. CDR3 length: 13 amino acids. CDR3 in amino acids: CASSLERNTEAFF. Written as DNA, the CDR3 is TGTGCCAGCAGCTTGGAGAGGAACACTGAAGCTTTCTTT.

This chain uses TRBV18 with TRBJ2-7; TRBD1 or TRBD2 may be the D gene (5 bases each). V lost 2 bases and J 9 bases, leaving 17 bases between the germline ends. The CDR3 has 14 amino acids. Germline V gives CDR1 KGHSH, CDR2 LQKENI. CDR3 DNA: TGTGCCAGCTCACCAAATTGGGGGAGAGGGGTGCAGTACTTC. It is translated as CASSPNWGRGVQYF.

J is TRBJ2-4 and V is TRBV18; D remains unclear. Trimming pared 2 bases from V and 0 bases from J, leaving 8 bases between. Germline lookup yields CDR1 KGHSH and CDR2 LQKENI. The CDR3 consists of 15 residues. CDR3 amino acids: CASSPTLLAKNIQYF. The CDR3 DNA sequence: TGTGCCAGCTCACCAACTTTGCTAGCCAAAAACATTCAGTACTTC.

Only one count was recorded for this clone. The CDR3 reads CASSIGYRPPEAFF. DNA of the CDR3: TGTGCCAGTAGTATCGGGTACAGGCCACCTGAAGCTTTCTTT. The genes are TRBV19 and TRBJ1-1; possibly TRBD1 for D (5 bases). Germline V gives CDR1 LNHDA, CDR2 SQIVND (reference sequence). The germline V and J ends were trimmed by 3 bases and 6 bases, with 14 bases remaining between them. The CDR3 consists of 14 residues.

The chain couples TRBV18 to TRBJ2-7; 7 bases map to TRBD1. The CDR3 spans 13 residues. The V gene's germline CDR1 is KGHSH and CDR2 LQKENI. With 2 bases clipped from V and 6 bases from J, the junction kept 4 bases outside the gene matches. In nucleotides, the CDR3 is TGTGCCAGCTCACCAGGGACAGAGCGCGAGCAGTACTTC. Translated: CASSPGTEREQYF.

This clone was detected only once. This rearrangement joins TRBV3-1 (or the pseudogene TRBV3-2) to TRBJ2-3; D possibly corresponds to TRBD1 (6 bases). The germline V and J ends were trimmed by 0 bases and 1 base, with 8 bases remaining between them. From germline, CDR1 is LGHDT and CDR2 YNNKEL (reference sequence). The CDR3 is made up of 15 amino acids. CDR3 region: CASSQEQGRTDTQYF. CDR3 DNA sequence: TGTGCCAGCAGCCAAGAACAGGGTCGCACAGATACGCAGTATTTT.

This rearrangement joins TRBV27 to TRBJ2-6, with D perhaps matching TRBD1 or TRBD2 (5 bases each). The CDR3 consists of 18 residues. Germline V gene sequence: CDR1 MNHEY, CDR2 SMNVEV (reference sequence). V gave up 7 bases and J gave up 0 bases, with 19 bases separating them. The CDR3 sequence is CASMSRDRPPSGANVLTF. Here the CDR3 DNA reads TGTGCCAGCATGTCAAGGGACCGCCCTCCCTCTGGGGCCAACGTCCTGACTTTC. Using reference TRBV27 and TRBJ2-6 for the parts outside the CDR3, the full variable domain is EAQVTQNPRYLITVTGKKLTVTCSQNMNHEYMSWYRQDPGLGLRQIYYSMNVEVTDKGDVPEGYKVSRKEKRNFPLILESPSPNQTSLYFCASMSRDRPPSGANVLTFGAGSRLTVL.

The rearrangement uses TRBV9 and TRBJ1-1; 10 bases agree with TRBD1. CDR1 is SGDLS and CDR2 is YYNGEE in the germline V gene. This CDR3 spans 14 amino acids. Trimming removed 0 bases from V and 10 bases from J; junction bases left unmatched: 6. In DNA form, the CDR3 reads TGTGCCAGCAGCGTAGTCCCCGGACAGGGGGTAGCTTTCTTT. It codes for CASSVVPGQGVAFF. Supplemented by reference TRBV9 and TRBJ1-1, the full variable domain reads DSGVTQTPKHLITATGQRVTLRCSPRSGDLSVYWYQQSLDQGLQFLIQYYNGEERAKGNILERFSAQQFPDLHSELNLSSLELGDSALYFCASSVVPGQGVAFFGQGTRLTVV.

The rearrangement links TRBV6-5 to TRBJ2-1, with D unclear. The CDR3 has 13 amino acids. Trimming took 6 bases from V and 10 from J, leaving 16 bases between them. The V gene's germline CDR1 is MNHEY and CDR2 SVGAGI. The DNA for the CDR3 is TGTGCCAGCAGAAGACCGGTTGGGGTAGAGCAGTTCTTC. As protein: CASRRPVGVEQFF.

The V call is TRBV18, the J call TRBJ1-4; no firm D call. The V and J ends lost 5 bases and 8 bases respectively, with 12 bases between them. The germline V gene has CDR1 KGHSH and CDR2 LQKENI. This CDR3 is 13 amino acids long. In DNA form, the CDR3 reads TGTGCCAGCTCAGGAGCCCTGGAGGAAAAACTGTTTTTT. This encodes CASSGALEEKLFF.

This clone was detected only a few times. The V call is TRBV20-1, the J call TRBJ2-1; D gene uncertain. This CDR3 has 12 residues. Germline loops: CDR1 DFQATT, CDR2 SNEGSKA (reference sequence). Trimming left V 3 bases short and J 5 bases short, with 8 bases between. CDR3 amino acids: CSASPSNNEQFF. In DNA form, the CDR3 reads TGCAGTGCTAGTCCCTCGAACAATGAGCAGTTCTTC.

CDR3 bases: TGTGCCAGCAGCCAAGGAGACAGCTCAGATCAGCCCCAGCATTTT. This gives the protein CASSQGDSSDQPQHF. The rearrangement links TRBV4-2 to TRBJ1-5, with D possibly TRBD1 on 5 matching bases. Trimming took 1 base from V and 5 from J, leaving 12 bases between them. Germline V gene lookup returns CDR1 LGHNA and CDR2 YNFKEQ. This CDR3 has 15 residues.

This sequence joins TRBV7-2 and TRBJ1-5; perhaps TRBD1 as D (5 bases). V lost 0 bases to trimming and J lost 10 bases, with 16 bases between them. In germline, CDR1 is SGHTA, CDR2 FQGNSA. The CDR3 sequence is 15 residues long. This chain's CDR3 is CASSLALAGKEPQHF. The CDR3 DNA reads as TGTGCCAGCAGCTTAGCGTTGGCAGGGAAGGAACCCCAGCATTTT.

A single count supports this clone. V gene TRBV5-1 combines with J gene TRBJ1-3; TRBD1 matches 9 bases. Looked up from germline, CDR1 is SGHRS and CDR2 is YFSETQ. This CDR3 spans 16 amino acids. The junction had 11 bases not matched to a gene; V was cut back by 4 bases and J by 6 bases. The CDR3 DNA reads TGCGCCAGCAGCCCCGGGATCGACAGGGGGGCAAACACCATATATTTT. Translating it yields CASSPGIDRGANTIYF.